These T cell receptor beta chains were read from a single sample in a study of cytomegalovirus exposure and HLA in healthy donors. TCRdb's copy holds only in-frame clones and misses some; the assay was immunoSEQ multiplex PCR. This sample has 120,000 to 150,000 clones, with approximately 80% found just once. Material: PBMCs. These receptors were collected from a woman aged 40 to 50 in good health and CMV-seropositive. Both conserved end residues are part of each CDR3. The order of the fields is clone size, V gene, D gene, J gene, CDR3 DNA, CDR3 protein. D genes are given only for firm matches. The size field is filled for only some rows; it gives once, few, many or a size class.

size: NA
V: TRBV5-1
D: TRBD1
J: TRBJ2-2
DNA: TGCGCCAGCAGGCCGAGACAGGGGGCGCGGGCCGGGGAGCTGTTTTTT
CDR3: CASRPRQGARAGELFF

size: NA
V: TRBV7-7
D: TRBD2
J: TRBJ2-5
DNA: TGTGCTAGCAGCCCCGTAGCGGGAGGGCTAGAGACCCAGTACTTC
CDR3: CASSPVAGGLETQYF

size: few
V: TRBV5-1
D: TRBD2
J: TRBJ2-3
DNA: TGCGCCAGCAGCTTCCAGCGGGAGGGGCGGGATACGCAGTATTTT
CDR3: CASSFQREGRDTQYF

size: NA
V: TRBV2
D: TRBD2
J: TRBJ2-5
DNA: TGTGCCAGCAGTGAGATAGGGACTAGCTACGAGACCCAGTACTTC
CDR3: CASSEIGTSYETQYF

size: few
V: TRBV21-1
D: NA
J: TRBJ1-5
DNA: TGTGCCAGCAGCGAAGGACAGGGAGGCAATCAGCCCCAGCATTTT
CDR3: CASSEGQGGNQPQHF

size: NA
V: TRBV28
D: TRBD1
J: TRBJ2-7
DNA: TGTGCCAGCAGTTTCGGGACAGGGACCTACGAGCAGTACTTC
CDR3: CASSFGTGTYEQYF

size: NA
V: TRBV21-1
D: NA
J: TRBJ2-2
DNA: TGTGCCAGCAGCAGCCCGACAGGGGTACGATTCACCGGGGAGCTGTTTTTT
CDR3: CASSSPTGVRFTGELFF

size: NA
V: TRBV6-1
D: NA
J: TRBJ2-5
DNA: TGTGCCAGCAGTATTGGACAGAACCAAGAGACCCAGTACTTC
CDR3: CASSIGQNQETQYF

size: NA
V: TRBV18
D: NA
J: TRBJ2-5
DNA: TGTGCCAGCTCACCGCTGGGAGATTATAAAGAGACCCAGTACTTC
CDR3: CASSPLGDYKETQYF

size: NA
V: TRBV27
D: NA
J: TRBJ2-2
DNA: TGTGCCAGCAGTCCCGGGGGAGGACTCCACACCGAGGAGCTGTTTTTT
CDR3: CASSPGGGLHTEELFF

size: NA
V: TRBV5-6
D: TRBD2
J: TRBJ2-1
DNA: TGTGCCAGCAGCTTTCGGAGCGGGAGCGAAAATGAGCAGTTCTTC
CDR3: CASSFRSGSENEQFF

size: NA
V: TRBV29-1
D: TRBD2
J: TRBJ2-1
DNA: TGCAGCTGTCGACTAGCGGGATTGTTTACGGAGCAGTTCTTC
CDR3: CSCRLAGLFTEQFF

size: NA
V: TRBV2
D: NA
J: TRBJ1-6
DNA: TGTGCCAGCAGTTCCGACAGAACCAATTCACCCCTCCACTTT
CDR3: CASSSDRTNSPLHF

size: NA
V: TRBV7-5
D: NA
J: TRBJ1-5
DNA: TGTGCCAGAAGCGCGGACAGGGGGGACAATCAGCCCCAGCATTTT
CDR3: CARSADRGDNQPQHF

size: NA
V: TRBV2
D: NA
J: TRBJ2-7
DNA: TGTGCCAGCAGTGAGGGCAGACTATCCTACGAGCAGTACTTC
CDR3: CASSEGRLSYEQYF

size: NA
V: TRBV2
D: NA
J: TRBJ2-1
DNA: TGTGCCAGCACCCCCCAGGGGGGCGGTCGGCAGTTCTTC
CDR3: CASTPQGGGRQFF

size: NA
V: TRBV6-5
D: TRBD1
J: TRBJ2-5
DNA: TGTGCCAGCAGCCGCGGGACAGGACAAGAGACCCAGTACTTC
CDR3: CASSRGTGQETQYF